This passage covers 8 T cell receptor beta chains from one sample sequenced in a study of shared clonotypes between healthy human individuals. The protocol was immunoSEQ multiplex PCR, while the TCRdb copy is restricted to in-frame clones and leaves out a portion. The table has about 2.1 million clones, roughly 95% seen once. Naive CD8 cells lacked CD45RO and underwent positive selection for CCR7, leaving out terminally differentiated effector memory CD45RA+ cells. Sequenced sample: naive CD8+ T cells from PBMCs. All receptors come from a man between 18 and 29 years old in good health. Some clones in this sample may be carry-over from other donors' samples.

This rearrangement joins TRBV13 to TRBJ1-1; no definite D call. The CDR3 length is 15 residues. Trimming stripped 8 bases from V and 0 bases from J, with 16 bases between. In germline, CDR1 is PRHDT, CDR2 FYEKMQ (reference sequence). CDR3 sequence reads: CASSYYEDLNTEAFF. CDR3 DNA sequence: TGTGCCAGCTCCTACTATGAGGATTTGAACACTGAAGCTTTCTTT.

This chain joins TRBV15 and TRBJ2-7; D gene ambiguous. Germline CDR1 is LNHNV and CDR2 is YYDKDF (reference sequence). V was trimmed by 0 bases and J by 5 bases, leaving 8 bases between them. The length of the CDR3 is 13 residues. Here the CDR3 reads CATSREFGDEQYF. The CDR3 region has the DNA TGTGCCACCAGCAGAGAATTTGGTGACGAGCAGTACTTC. Full variable domain (outside the CDR3, taken from reference TRBV15 and TRBJ2-7): DAMVIQNPRYQVTQFGKPVTLSCSQTLNHNVMYWYQQKSSQAPKLLFHYYDKDFNNEADTPDNFQSRRPNTSFCFLDIRSPGLGDTAMYLCATSREFGDEQYFGPGTRLTVT.

Note on this clone: This specimen includes other DNA sequences encoding the same CDR3. This chain joins TRBV28 and TRBJ1-1; D remains unclear. The CDR3 spans 13 residues. In germline, CDR1 is MDHEN, CDR2 SYDVKM. The ends were cut back, 5 bases at V and 2 bases at J, with 9 bases in the middle. CDR3 loop: CASSPTLNTEAFF. The DNA for the CDR3 is TGTGCCAGCAGTCCAACATTAAACACTGAAGCTTTCTTT.

The CDR3 DNA is TGTGCCAGCAGCTTTCGGGGGGGGAACACTGAAGCTTTCTTT. This codes for CASSFRGGNTEAFF. The chain has TRBV11-3 and TRBJ1-1, with D possibly matching TRBD1 (5 bases). Germline CDR1 reads SGHNT; CDR2 reads YENEEA. This CDR3 region has 14 residues. Trimming removed 3 bases at V and 1 base at J, with 9 bases between. Looking up the rest from reference TRBV11-3 and TRBJ1-1 gives the full variable domain: EAGVVQSPRYKIIEKKQPVAFWCNPISGHNTLYWYLQNLGQGPELLIRYENEEAVDDSQLPKDRFSAERLKGVDSTLKIQPAELGDSAVYLCASSFRGGNTEAFFGQGTRLTVV.

The chain joins TRBV9 to TRBJ2-1; D unclear. Trimming took 1 base from V and 7 from J, leaving 6 bases between them. Per the germline V gene, CDR1 is SGDLS and CDR2 is YYNGEE. This CDR3 is built from 12 residues. CDR3 sequence: CASSVQANEQFF. CDR3 DNA: TGTGCCAGCAGCGTACAGGCGAATGAGCAGTTCTTC.

This clone has a single count. This chain joins TRBV30 and TRBJ1-4; unclear D gene. CDR3 length: 15 residues. Germline V lookup: CDR1 GTSNPN, CDR2 SVGIG (reference sequence). Trimming took 2 bases from V and 3 from J, leaving 13 bases between them. CDR3 coding DNA: TGTGCCTGGAGTAACTTCAAATACCCTAATGAAAAACTGTTTTTT. Translated: CAWSNFKYPNEKLFF.

The chain recombines TRBV27 with TRBJ2-3; D possibly corresponds to TRBD1 (6 bases). Germline V gives CDR1 MNHEY, CDR2 SMNVEV (reference sequence). V was pared by 6 bases and J by 4 bases, with 17 bases between. The CDR3 has 15 residues. CDR3 nucleotide sequence: TGTGCCAGCAGCCTACTTCGACAGGCTGCAGATACGCAGTATTTT. This gives the protein CASSLLRQAADTQYF.

This chain joins TRBV6-5 and TRBJ1-2; D is undetermined. The V gene's germline CDR1 is MNHEY and CDR2 SVGAGI. The CDR3 has 11 residues. V was cut by 8 bases and J by 2 bases, with 6 bases left in between. The CDR3 loop is CASGGNYGYTF. The CDR3 DNA follows: TGTGCCAGCGGAGGGAACTATGGCTACACCTTC.